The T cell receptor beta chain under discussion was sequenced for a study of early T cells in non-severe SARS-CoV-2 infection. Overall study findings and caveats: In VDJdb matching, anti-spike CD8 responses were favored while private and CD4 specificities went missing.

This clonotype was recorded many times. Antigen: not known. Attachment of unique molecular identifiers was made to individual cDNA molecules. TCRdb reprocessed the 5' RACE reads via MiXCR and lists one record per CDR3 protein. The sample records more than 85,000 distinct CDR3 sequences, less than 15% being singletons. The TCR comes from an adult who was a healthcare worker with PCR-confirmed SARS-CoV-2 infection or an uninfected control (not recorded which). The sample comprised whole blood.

The CDR3 here is CASRYDRDKLPEQYF. Written as DNA, the CDR3 is TGTGCCAGCAGGTACGACCGGGACAAGCTTCCCGAGCAGTACTTC. The J gene is TRBJ2-7, the V gene TRBV28; weak D call: TRBD1 (6 bases). CDR1 is MDHEN, CDR2 SYDVKM, per germline. Trimming removed 6 bases from V and 6 bases from J, with 21 bases in between. The CDR3 consists of 15 residues.